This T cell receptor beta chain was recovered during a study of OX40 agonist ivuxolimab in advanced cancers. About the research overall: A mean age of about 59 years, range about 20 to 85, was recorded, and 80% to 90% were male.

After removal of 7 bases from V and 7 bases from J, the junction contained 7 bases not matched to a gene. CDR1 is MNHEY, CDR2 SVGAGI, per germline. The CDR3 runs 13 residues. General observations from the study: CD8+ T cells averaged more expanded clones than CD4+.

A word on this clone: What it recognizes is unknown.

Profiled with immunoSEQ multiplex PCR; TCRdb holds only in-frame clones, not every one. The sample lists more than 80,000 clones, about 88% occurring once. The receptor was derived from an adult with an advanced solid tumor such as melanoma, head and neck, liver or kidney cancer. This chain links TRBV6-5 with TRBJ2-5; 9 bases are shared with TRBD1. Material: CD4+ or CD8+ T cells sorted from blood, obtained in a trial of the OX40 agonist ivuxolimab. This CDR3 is CASTSRTGVTQYF. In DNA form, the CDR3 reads TGTGCCAGCACATCCCGGACAGGGGTGACCCAGTACTTC.